Shown below are 20 T cell receptor beta chains from a single sample sequenced in a study of spatial heterogeneity in lung cancer. Study observations and caveats: Expanded alpha and beta TCR counts within tumors tracked tumor mutation counts.

Time point meaning: sample taken at primary tumor resection. TCRdb re-analysed the 5' RACE reads in MiXCR, keeping a single row per CDR3 protein. In the table there are over 1,500 distinct CDR3 sequences, 9.5% to 15% of which are singletons. Antigen specificity for these receptors is unknown. Specimen: lung tumor tissue, collected at surgery. These receptors were obtained from a male donor with early-stage non-small cell lung cancer.

By share, this clonotype ranks as medium-sized. The chain links TRBV5-1 to TRBJ1-1; 7 nucleotides line up with TRBD1. Unmatched junction bases numbered 9, after V lost 4 bases and J lost 3 bases. The CDR3 extends over 15 amino acids. Germline CDR1 reads SGHRS; CDR2 reads YFSETQ. DNA of the CDR3: TGCGCCAGCAGCCCAGGCACAGGGGTTGACACTGAAGCTTTCTTT. Translation: CASSPGTGVDTEAFF.

This sequence joins TRBV2 and TRBJ1-4; TRBD1 is a possible D gene (5 bases). Germline CDR1 is SNHLY and CDR2 is FYNNEI. The CDR3 consists of 13 residues. The V end was cut by 8 bases, the J end by 8 bases, with 15 bases between. The CDR3 protein is CASGGGAREKLFF. The CDR3 region has the DNA TGTGCCAGCGGGGGGGGAGCGAGGGAAAAACTGTTTTTT.

The V gene is TRBV6-2 or TRBV6-3, the J gene TRBJ2-1; 8 positions agree with TRBD2. The CDR3 runs 17 residues. CDR1 is MNHEY, CDR2 SVGEGT, per germline. J gave up 7 bases and V 5 bases, and 16 bases lay outside the gene matches. Here the CDR3 DNA reads TGTGCCAGCAGTCCACCCTTAGGCGGGGGGCTTGGGAATGAGCAGTTCTTC. This codes for CASSPPLGGGLGNEQFF.

This chain links TRBV18 with TRBJ2-2, with unresolved D. Germline V gene lookup returns CDR1 KGHSH and CDR2 LQKENI. The V end lost 1 base, the J end lost 1 base, and 7 bases lay between the germline ends. This CDR3 is built from 15 residues. DNA of the CDR3: TGTGCCAGCTCACCACGGGCGGTGAACACCGGGGAGCTGTTTTTT. It translates to CASSPRAVNTGELFF.

This clonotype appeared a few times. The V gene is TRBV10-3, the J gene TRBJ1-5, with TRBD1 matching 10 bases. J lost 6 bases, V lost 0 bases, and 8 bases had no gene match. CDR1 is ENHRY, CDR2 SYGVKD, per germline. This CDR3 is built from 17 residues. The CDR3 DNA reads TGTGCCATCAGTGAGTCAGGGACAGGGGATTCTAGTCAGCCCCAGCATTTT. Translated: CAISESGTGDSSQPQHF.

Judged by abundance, this clonotype is medium-sized. This chain joins TRBV9 and TRBJ2-1; D call uncertain. The V and J ends lost 4 bases and 0 bases respectively, with 8 bases between them. In germline, CDR1 is SGDLS, CDR2 YYNGEE. The length of the CDR3 is 14 residues. Here the CDR3 reads CASSPPSSYNEQFF. The CDR3 region has the DNA TGTGCCAGCAGCCCCCCGAGCTCCTACAATGAGCAGTTCTTC.

This clonotype was observed a few times. The chain combines TRBV6-1 with TRBJ2-3, with a tentative D call TRBD1 (5 bases). The CDR3 is made up of 15 amino acids. V lost 2 bases to trimming and J lost 5 bases, with 14 bases between them. The germline V gene encodes CDR1 MNHNS and CDR2 SASEGT. The CDR3 DNA reads as TGTGCCAGCAGTGAAATCCTGGGAAGGGGAGATACGCAGTATTTT. It codes for CASSEILGRGDTQYF.

This clonotype is deemed medium-sized. The gene calls are TRBV6-1 and TRBJ1-2; D possibly corresponds to TRBD1 (6 bases). With 3 bases removed from V and 2 bases from J, the gap between germline ends came to 7 bases. The V gene's germline CDR1 is MNHNS and CDR2 SASEGT. This CDR3 region has 13 residues. CDR3 sequence reads: CASSEQGNYGYTF. The CDR3 nucleotides are TGTGCCAGCAGTGAGCAGGGGAACTATGGCTACACCTTC.

In its sample, this clonotype ranks as medium-sized. The J gene is TRBJ1-5, the V gene TRBV7-2, with a tentative D call TRBD1 (5 bases). The CDR3 is 13 amino acids. V dropped 2 bases and J dropped 5 bases, with 7 bases sitting between them. Germline lookup yields CDR1 SGHTA and CDR2 FQGNSA. CDR3 DNA: TGTGCCAGCAGCTTACAGGGCGATCAGCCCCAGCATTTT. It is translated as CASSLQGDQPQHF.

By frequency in the sample, this clonotype is medium-sized. This chain uses TRBV30 with TRBJ1-5; D is undetermined. CDR3 size: 15 residues. Germline CDR1 is GTSNPN and CDR2 is SVGIG (reference sequence). Trimming left V 2 bases short and J 3 bases short, with 14 bases between. CDR3 DNA: TGTGCCTGGAGTTCCGTGGGCAGGAACAATCAGCCCCAGCATTTT. Its protein is CAWSSVGRNNQPQHF.

This clonotype is judged medium-sized (0.01 to 0.1%). This chain uses TRBV28 with TRBJ1-2, with 9 positions matching TRBD1. Trimming took 3 bases from V and 5 from J; bases not matched to a gene: 13. The CDR3 is 17 amino acids. Per the germline V gene, CDR1 is MDHEN and CDR2 is SYDVKM. The CDR3 is CASSFRSGQGSFYGYTF. The CDR3 DNA is TGTGCCAGCAGTTTTAGGTCGGGACAGGGTAGCTTTTATGGCTACACCTTC.

Remarks on this clonotype: A much larger clonotype is one base distant, so this may be a read error. This sequence joins TRBV6-1 and TRBJ2-1; TRBD1 matches at 9 bases. Germline assignment: CDR1 MNHNS and CDR2 SASEGT. The CDR3 is made up of 15 amino acids. CDR3 in DNA: TGTGCCAGCAGTGAAGCGGGGACAGGGAGGAATGAGCCGTTCTTC. Translating gives CASSEAGTGRNEPFF.

This clonotype counts as medium-sized. V and J are TRBV6-5 and TRBJ2-3; TRBD2 agrees at 14 bases. Germline V gene data show CDR1 as MNHEY and CDR2 as SVGAGI. The CDR3 totals 17 residues. V trimming: 4 bases; J trimming: 2 bases; junction bases outside the gene matches: 5. CDR3 loop: CASSLGLAGGFTDTQYF. The CDR3 coding sequence is TGTGCCAGCAGTTTAGGACTAGCGGGGGGATTCACAGATACGCAGTATTTT.

The chain's CDR3 is CSARDPRMNTEAFF. The CDR3 coding sequence is TGCAGTGCTAGAGATCCCAGAATGAACACTGAAGCTTTCTTT. The chain is built from TRBV20-1 and TRBJ1-1; D uncertain. This CDR3 is 14 amino acids long. Trimming removed 0 bases at V and 0 bases at J, with 8 bases between. Per germline, CDR1 DFQATT and CDR2 SNEGSKA (reference sequence).

This chain connects TRBV7-9 to TRBJ2-5, with TRBD1 as a possible D gene (6 bases). CDR3 length: 15 residues. The germline V gene has CDR1 SEHNR and CDR2 FQNEAQ (reference sequence). Trimming removed 2 bases from V and 5 bases from J, with 15 bases in between. The CDR3 DNA sequence: TGTGCCAGCAGCTTAACAGGGCTGCCTGCCGAGACCCAGTACTTC. Protein sequence: CASSLTGLPAETQYF.

Within the sample, this clonotype is medium-sized. V and J are TRBV6-5 and TRBJ2-2, with D possibly matching TRBD2 (6 bases). Germline CDR1 MNHEY, CDR2 SVGAGI. V dropped 2 bases and J dropped 4 bases, with 14 bases sitting between them. CDR3 length: 16 residues. This CDR3 is CASSYRRGLGTGELFF. The CDR3 region has the DNA TGTGCCAGCAGTTACCGGCGGGGATTGGGCACCGGGGAGCTGTTTTTT.

By sample fraction, this clonotype is medium-sized. The chain uses TRBV5-1 and TRBJ2-7; 8 positions match TRBD1. The V gene end was trimmed by 2 bases and the J gene end by 5 bases; junction bases not matched to a gene: 6. In germline, CDR1 is SGHRS, CDR2 YFSETQ. The length of the CDR3 is 14 residues. This CDR3 reads CASSFGQGRDEQYF. The CDR3 bases are TGCGCCAGCAGCTTCGGACAGGGTAGGGACGAGCAGTACTTC. Full variable domain (missing parts from reference TRBV5-1 and TRBJ2-7): KAGVTQTPRYLIKTRGQQVTLSCSPISGHRSVSWYQQTPGQGLQFLFEYFSETQRNKGNFPGRFSGRQFSNSRSEMNVSTLELGDSALYLCASSFGQGRDEQYFGPGTRLTVT.

Judged by abundance, this clonotype is medium-sized. V usage is TRBV9 and J usage is TRBJ2-7, with 11 bases that match TRBD2. With 0 bases clipped from V and 2 bases from J, the junction kept 7 bases outside the gene matches. The length of the CDR3 is 17 residues. Germline V gene data show CDR1 as SGDLS and CDR2 as YYNGEE. This CDR3 reads CASSVGRLAGGTYEQYF. CDR3 DNA: TGTGCCAGCAGCGTAGGGCGGCTAGCGGGAGGCACCTACGAGCAGTACTTC.

This clonotype is categorized as medium-sized (0.01 to 0.1%). The CDR3 loop reads CASSVDRDTEAFF. For the CDR3, the DNA is TGCGCCAGCAGCGTAGACAGGGATACTGAAGCTTTCTTT. The rearrangement uses TRBV5-1 and TRBJ1-1; 7 nucleotides line up with TRBD1. In germline, CDR1 is SGHRS, CDR2 YFSETQ. Losses at the gene ends were 4 bases for V and 5 bases for J; bases not matched to a gene: 5. The CDR3 length is 13 residues. Full variable domain (outside the CDR3, taken from reference TRBV5-1 and TRBJ1-1): KAGVTQTPRYLIKTRGQQVTLSCSPISGHRSVSWYQQTPGQGLQFLFEYFSETQRNKGNFPGRFSGRQFSNSRSEMNVSTLELGDSALYLCASSVDRDTEAFFGQGTRLTVV.

This clonotype ranks as medium-sized. The V call is TRBV30, the J call TRBJ1-1; D not certain. The CDR3 loop spans 15 amino acids. Germline lookup yields CDR1 GTSNPN and CDR2 SVGIG (reference sequence). Trimming cost V 5 bases and J 5 bases, with 21 bases left between them. CDR3 in amino acids: CAWVLIRGGRTEAFF. For the CDR3, the DNA is TGTGCCTGGGTCCTTATTCGGGGAGGGAGGACTGAAGCTTTCTTT.